The sequence of this T cell receptor beta chain was determined in a study of shared clonotypes between healthy human individuals. Profiled with immunoSEQ multiplex PCR; TCRdb holds only in-frame clones, not every one. This table has 1.5 million to 2.5 million clones, less than 95% appearing once. General observations from the study: A handful of donors had around 5% of their naive CD4 clonotypes in common. It was the non-shared clonotypes that had lower generation probabilities than clonotypes shared by all four donors. Rarefaction revealed incomplete sorted-subset sequencing despite large depth.

Note on this clone: Antigen: not known.

Terminally differentiated effector memory CD45RA+ cells were excluded from the naive CD8 cells, which were CD45RO-negative and positively selected for CCR7. CDR1 is MNHEY, CDR2 SVGAGI, per germline. V was clipped by 1 base and J by 5 bases, with 15 bases between them. The CDR3 contains 15 residues. The genes are TRBV6-5 and TRBJ2-7; D might be TRBD2 (6 bases). The clonotype originates from a man between 18 and 29 years old in good health. What was sequenced was naive CD8+ T cells sorted from blood. DNA for the CDR3: TGTGCCAGCAGTTACTACGACCAGCCGGGGGACGAGCAGTACTTC. As protein: CASSYYDQPGDEQYF.